This T cell receptor beta chain was observed in a study of T-cell reconstitution after alpha-beta-depleted transplantation in children (dated by TCRdb to 2015 to 2016). Turning to the overall study: Using TCR repertoire profiling, the study quantitatively followed how T-cell immune reconstitution unfolded in children after TCRalphabeta/CD19-depleted allogeneic hematopoietic cell transplantation.

What this sample's treatment or condition label stands for: allogeneic hematopoietic cell transplantation with graft depleted of TCRalphabeta T cells and CD19 B cells. TCRalphabeta/CD19-depleted allogeneic hematopoietic cell grafts were given to the transplant recipients, all of whom were children. General study outcomes and caveats: In some patients, the high TCRbeta diversity seen at day 60 was put down to recipient T cells and intrathymic progenitors that had survived conditioning. Hyperexpanded clone frequencies declined over subsequent months; after one year, T-cell counts and TCRbeta diversity were mostly attributed to newly produced T cells. The apparently early alphabetaT-cell count recovery about two months after transplant was reportedly dependent on only several hundred rapidly expanded clones derived from non-depleted graft cells.

Library generation was performed with PCR. Sequencing relied on an Illumina HiSeq 2500. TCR libraries were prepared with molecular barcoding, using unique molecular identifiers to normalize TCRbeta repertoire quantification. TCRdb redid the processing of the public reads, applying fastp at Q25 and MiXCR, and retained in-frame beta chains. Rows are combined by CDR3 protein, so each entry shows the most common genes and DNA. This sample lists about 590,000 distinct CDR3 sequences; around 13% were detected once. Together, the top ten hold 2% to 2.5% of the sample. In this sample, this clonotype turned up a few times. It has no known antigen specificity. Within one base of it there is no much larger clone, and no base qualities were kept. The receptor comes from a male patient younger than 18 who had a stem cell transplant for acute myeloid leukemia, so the T cells may come from the graft donor. Sequencing was performed on PBMCs, mostly from graft donor cells, taken 360 days after TCRalphabeta/CD19-depleted stem cell transplant.

For the CDR3, the sequence is CASSLFELAGYEQYF. The nucleotide sequence is given as TGTGCCAGCAGCTTATTCGAACTAGCCGGCTACGAGCAGTACTTC. Recombination linked TRBV7-9 to TRBJ2-7; 6 matching bases give a weak D call of TRBD2. Reading the germline V gene (reference sequence) gives CDR1 SEHNR and CDR2 FQNEAQ. CDR3 length: 15 amino acids, cysteine to phenylalanine. Of the read, only the CDR3 DNA is kept; its 45 bases are in frame from base 1. Cut back by 2 bases and 3 bases, the V and J ends lie 14 bases apart.